The rows below give T cell receptor beta chains drawn from one sample of a study of siplizumab effects on memory and regulatory T cells. Data came from immunoSEQ multiplex PCR; TCRdb stores just in-frame clones and leaves some out. The sample has around 100,000 clones, approximately 94% seen once. The source material was non-Treg CD4+ T cells sorted from blood. Receptor source: a human donor in good health. The CDR3 runs from the conserved cysteine through the conserved F or W. The order of the fields is V gene, J gene, CDR3 protein.

>TRBV6-1|TRBJ1-6
CASSEKLPNSPLHF
>TRBV27|TRBJ2-7
CASSFRYNSYEQYF
>TRBV5-7|TRBJ2-7
CASSQRLAGAHEQYF
>TRBV7-3|TRBJ2-1
CASSLIPAGGGNEQFF
>TRBV13|TRBJ2-7
CASSRRQGRVLEQYF
>TRBV7-9|TRBJ2-7
CASSLSLGGGKVDEQYF
>TRBV18|TRBJ2-7
CASSPPARGGYEQYF
>TRBV28|TRBJ1-5
CASSSSAGVYNQPQHF
>TRBV28|TRBJ2-1
CASSLGQLAGRLFF
>TRBV5-1|TRBJ1-4
CASSLDGQGIGKLFF
>TRBV15|TRBJ2-5
CATSSGGETQYF
>TRBV29-1|TRBJ1-5
CSVKDRGNNQPQHF
>TRBV7-8|TRBJ1-2
CASSRDRGAGYTF
>TRBV25-1|TRBJ1-1
CASSLRNTEAFF
>TRBV27|TRBJ2-3
CASSRLAGYTDTQYF
>TRBV27|TRBJ2-7
CASSLEGQWNEQYF
>TRBV5-4|TRBJ2-3
CASSPLRDLSTDTQYF
>TRBV11-1|TRBJ2-1
CASSRTVFEQFF
>TRBV19|TRBJ1-1
CASSTTSNTEAFF
>TRBV6-5|TRBJ1-2
CASSYSRGDGYGYTF
>TRBV4-1|TRBJ2-3
CASSQLAGAIDTQYF
>TRBV15|TRBJ2-5
CATSRVVEQETQYF
>TRBV27|TRBJ1-2
CASSFDRAYGYTF
>TRBV9|TRBJ2-1
CASTRGLAGGKNEQFF
>TRBV5-1|TRBJ1-1
CASTPTGVNTEAFF
>TRBV10-2|TRBJ2-7
CASSGAASGRAGNYEQYF
>TRBV5-1|TRBJ2-1
CASSSTSGTEQFF
>TRBV28|TRBJ1-4
CASVSGEKLFF
>TRBV6-6|TRBJ1-2
CASSRDSVMGGYTF
>TRBV7-9|TRBJ1-2
CASSFNTGAYGYTF
>TRBV19|TRBJ2-7
CASSPGLAFEQYF
>TRBV27|TRBJ2-7
CASSFTGTGGAGGTTWGHEQYF
>TRBV10-1|TRBJ2-3
CASSESTATDTQYF
>TRBV29-1|TRBJ1-1
CSAHRGENTEAFF
>TRBV10-2|TRBJ2-1
CASSESTLAGGSYNEQFF